The 15 T cell receptor beta chains below come from one sample, sequenced in a study of T cells in Graves' hyperthyroidism and ophthalmopathy. TCR beta CDR3 regions were amplified from RNA transcripts. Initially, a first-round RT-PCR of the TCR CDR3 employed the HTBI primer set. Using its own MiXCR run on the multiplex PCR reads, TCRdb lists one record per CDR3 protein. The profile shows over 700,000 distinct CDR3 sequences, about 17% of them singletons. Source material: blood. These receptors originate from a woman aged 45 to 65 with Graves' hyperthyroidism that later progressed to Graves' ophthalmopathy.

Ten or more counts support this clonotype. The rearrangement uses TRBV29-1 and TRBJ1-1; TRBD1 is a possible D gene (6 bases). The CDR3 extends over 14 amino acids. The V end was cut by 4 bases, the J end by 4 bases, with 16 bases between. Germline CDR1 SQVTM, CDR2 ANQGSEA. The CDR3: CSVGGGRGFTEAFF. CDR3 coding DNA: TGCAGCGTTGGCGGGGGTAGGGGGTTCACTGAAGCTTTCTTT.

This clonotype was seen at least ten times. The rearrangement uses TRBV20-1 and TRBJ2-5; 7 nucleotides line up with TRBD1. This CDR3 is built from 13 residues. V lost 6 bases and J lost 3; bases outside the gene matches: 7. CDR1 is DFQATT and CDR2 is SNEGSKA in the germline V gene (reference sequence). The CDR3 loop reads CSAPRQGKETQYF. The CDR3 coding sequence is TGCAGTGCACCCAGACAGGGAAAAGAGACCCAGTACTTC.

The chain links TRBV27 to TRBJ1-1; perhaps TRBD1 as D (5 bases). This CDR3 comprises 14 residues. Trimming pared 5 bases from V and 5 bases from J, leaving 15 bases between. Germline V gene data show CDR1 as MNHEY and CDR2 as SMNVEV (reference sequence). CDR3 nucleotides: TGTGCCAGCAGTCTCACAGGAGAGCCGACTGAAGCTTTCTTT. Residues: CASSLTGEPTEAFF.

Turning to this clonotype: A read error is possible here, since a much larger clone lies one base away. J is TRBJ2-1 and V is TRBV7-2, with 7 bases matching TRBD1. CDR3 size: 15 residues. Germline V gene data show CDR1 as SGHTA and CDR2 as FQGNSA. The junction had 3 bases not matched to a gene; V was cut back by 4 bases and J by 0 bases. As DNA, the CDR3 is TGTGCCAGCAGCTCCTGGGACAGCTCCTACAATGAGCAGTTCTTC. Its protein is CASSSWDSSYNEQFF.

The chain combines TRBV15 with TRBJ2-5; TRBD1 matches at 7 bases. The CDR3 is made up of 14 amino acids. The ends lost 5 bases at V and 3 bases at J; junction bases unmatched: 6. Germline lookup yields CDR1 LNHNV and CDR2 YYDKDF (reference sequence). The DNA of the CDR3 is TGTGCCACCAGCCCAGGAGACAGGGAAGAGACCCAGTACTTC. Translation: CATSPGDREETQYF.

The V call is TRBV27, the J call TRBJ2-1; D is perhaps TRBD1 (6 bases). CDR1 and CDR2 (germline): MNHEY, SMNVEV (reference sequence). Trimming shortened V by 10 bases and J by 4 bases, and 14 bases separated the two germline ends. CDR3 length: 13 residues. CDR3 amino acids: CANVGALYNEQFF. The CDR3, as DNA: TGTGCCAACGTGGGGGCCCTTTACAATGAGCAGTTCTTC.

This chain joins TRBV19 and TRBJ1-1; 8 bases line up with TRBD1. V gave up 7 bases and J gave up 6 bases; unmatched junction bases: 10. In germline, CDR1 is LNHDA, CDR2 SQIVND (reference sequence). This CDR3 contains 14 residues. The CDR3 loop is CASKSQGAGAEAFF. In nucleotides, the CDR3 is TGTGCCAGTAAGAGTCAGGGGGCAGGGGCTGAAGCTTTCTTT.

This chain joins TRBV19 and TRBJ2-3; 11 bases are shared with TRBD1. This CDR3 is 15 amino acids long. Germline V gives CDR1 LNHDA, CDR2 SQIVND (reference sequence). The V segment lost 5 bases and the J segment 2 bases; nucleotides outside the gene matches: 3. The CDR3 coding sequence is TGTGCCAGTAGTGGGGACAGGGGGGCCACAGATACGCAGTATTTT. Protein sequence: CASSGDRGATDTQYF.

In this sample, this clonotype turned up many times. The rearrangement joins TRBV3-1 to TRBJ1-2; a weak D match, TRBD1 (5 bases). CDR1 is LGHDT, CDR2 YNNKEL, per germline (reference sequence). V dropped 3 bases and J dropped 3 bases, with 11 bases sitting between them. The CDR3 runs 14 residues. The CDR3 protein is CASSQTEGDYGYTF. The CDR3, as DNA: TGTGCCAGCAGCCAGACAGAAGGGGACTATGGCTACACCTTC. The full variable domain, with the rest looked up from reference TRBV3-1 and TRBJ1-2, is DTAVSQTPKYLVTQMGNDKSIKCEQNLGHDTMYWYKQDSKKFLKIMFSYNNKELIINETVPNRFSPKSPDKAHLNLHINSLELGDSAVYFCASSQTEGDYGYTFGSGTRLTVV.

This clonotype was found many times. The chain carries TRBV12-3 or TRBV12-4 and TRBJ2-2; TRBD2 matches at 8 bases. CDR3 size: 17 residues. The V and J ends lost 2 bases and 3 bases, in that order; junction bases with no gene match: 8. CDR3 sequence: CASSLFDGGAYTGELFF. CDR3 bases: TGTGCCAGCAGTTTATTCGACGGGGGGGCGTACACCGGGGAGCTGTTTTTT.

The table lists this clonotype with many counts. The chain recombines TRBV20-1 with TRBJ2-1, with D possibly TRBD2 on 5 matching bases. The germline CDR1 and CDR2 sequences are DFQATT and SNEGSKA (reference sequence). The V and J ends lost 3 bases and 9 bases respectively, with 18 bases between them. CDR3 length: 14 amino acids. CDR3: CSASSPGMSSEQFF. DNA of the CDR3: TGCAGTGCTAGCTCACCCGGGATGAGTAGTGAGCAGTTCTTC.

This clonotype was recorded many times. The gene calls are TRBV18 and TRBJ2-2; D unresolved. Germline CDR1 reads KGHSH; CDR2 reads LQKENI. Trimming took off 2 bases at V and 0 bases at J, with 7 bases between the two ends. CDR3 size: 15 residues. The CDR3: CASSPSTANTGELFF. CDR3 DNA sequence: TGTGCCAGCTCACCAAGCACAGCGAACACCGGGGAGCTGTTTTTT.

The V gene is TRBV6-1, the J gene TRBJ1-6; 8 bases line up with TRBD1. This CDR3 is 16 amino acids long. V shed 6 bases, J shed 7 bases, and the junction held 11 bases outside the gene matches. Germline V lookup: CDR1 MNHNS, CDR2 SASEGT. Here the CDR3 DNA reads TGTGCCAGCAGCGCGGACAGGGCCGCCCCAAATTCACCCCTCCACTTT. Its translation: CASSADRAAPNSPLHF.

J is TRBJ2-7 and V is TRBV4-1; 10 bases match TRBD2. This CDR3 comprises 13 residues. Germline loops: CDR1 MGHRA, CDR2 YSYEKL. V lost 4 bases to trimming and J lost 9 bases; unmatched junction nucleotides: 6. The CDR3: CASSPGTSDWQYF. CDR3 nucleotides: TGCGCCAGCAGCCCCGGGACTAGCGATTGGCAGTACTTC.

Ten or more counts support this clonotype. V is TRBV3-1 and J is TRBJ1-2, with TRBD1 identical over 7 bases. V lost 2 bases to trimming and J lost 7 bases; unmatched junction nucleotides: 7. Germline CDR1 and CDR2: LGHDT and YNNKEL (reference sequence). The CDR3 consists of 14 residues. CDR3 DNA: TGTGCCAGCAGCCAACCGACAGGGAGGGGTGGCTACACCTTC. It yields the protein CASSQPTGRGGYTF.